This TCR beta chain was sequenced during a study of blood T cell repertoires in COVID-19. Study at large: Sites in the United States, Italy and Spain provided acute and convalescent COVID-19 samples. The analysed material was cDNA or gDNA that came from T cells, B-cell-depleted T cells, or PBMCs.

Authors' data handling: Amplifying reference gene primers gave estimates of nucleated cell counts. Generated by immunoSEQ multiplex PCR, the TCRdb table keeps only in-frame clones and is missing some. V, J and clone size reflect that table, while D and trimming were determined from the DNA. Among approximately 350,000 clones, 80% to 90% were seen once, and the ten largest hold more than 0.95%. Germline values: CDR1 SNHLY, CDR2 FYNNEI. The V end was cut by 8 bases, the J end by 5 bases, with 17 bases between. This CDR3 comprises 14 residues. The rearrangement joins TRBV2 to TRBJ2-3; tentative D call: TRBD1 (6 bases). The TCR comes from a man aged 35-49 years with acute or convalescent COVID-19. Sequencing used peripheral blood. Here the CDR3 DNA reads TGTGCCAGCGAAGATAGAAGAGGGGGAGATACGCAGTATTTT. It translates to CASEDRRGGDTQYF.